This T cell receptor (beta chain) comes out of a study of CXCR3-negative and CXCR3-positive naive CD8 T cells. Points from the study as a whole: Both naive subsets showed comparably high diversity, and memory CD8+ cells showed much lower diversity. In naive cells, CXCR3-negative and CXCR3-positive subsets had similar TRBV-TRBJ usage; memory cells differed.

Sorting yielded triplicates of a few hundred thousand cells for each CD8+ T cell subset. Among CD8+ T cells, naive ones were CD45RO-CCR7+CD27+CD95-. About this clonotype itself: The antigen remains undetermined.

TRB cDNA libraries were made by UMI-labeled 5' RACE. From the 5' RACE reads, TCRdb lists one entry per CDR3 protein and no DNA. This listing includes roughly 89,000 distinct CDR3 sequences. CDR1 is MNHEY and CDR2 is SVGAGI in the germline V gene. This CDR3 is built from 15 residues. Sequencing used naive CXCR3- CD8+ T cells from blood. Subset denoted: CD45RO-CCR7+CD27+CD95- naive CD8+ T cells lacking CXCR3 (TNR3-). The clonotype was recovered from a human donor in good health. Some clones in this sample may be carry-over from other donors' samples. V usage is TRBV6-5 and J usage is TRBJ2-1; the D call of TRBD1 rests on TCRdb alone, since no DNA is present to check it. CDR3 residues: CASSFGGSSYNEQFF.